This T cell receptor beta chain was identified during a study of blood T cell repertoires in COVID-19. Study at large: The origin of the acute and convalescent COVID-19 samples was the United States, Italy and Spain.

The CDR3 sequence is 15 residues long. Germline V lookup: CDR1 WNHNN, CDR2 SYGVQD (reference sequence). V gave up 2 bases and J gave up 8 bases; unmatched junction bases: 6. The data were produced by immunoSEQ multiplex PCR, yet TCRdb's version contains in-frame clones alone and is incomplete. Counted here are approximately 160,000 clones, 85% to 90% occurring once; the ten biggest clones make up approximately 4%. The chain carries TRBV10-1 and TRBJ2-1; 10 nucleotides match TRBD2. The receptor was isolated from a woman between 65 and 79 years old with acute or convalescent COVID-19. The sequenced sample consisted of peripheral blood. The DNA of the CDR3 is TGCGCCAGCAGTGAGACTAGCGGGGCTGTCTATGAGCAGTTCTTC. It is translated as CASSETSGAVYEQFF.